This TCR beta chain is drawn from a study of blood T cell repertoires in COVID-19. In the study overall: Acute and convalescent COVID-19 specimens originated in the United States, Italy and Spain. Sources were T cells, B-cell-depleted T cells, or PBMCs; the material itself was cDNA or gDNA.

Per the original data handling: Reference gene primer amplification gave nucleated cell count estimates. Clones were read by immunoSEQ multiplex PCR, and TCRdb kept only the in-frame ones, dropping some. V, J and clone size derive from that table, while D and trimming were established from the DNA sequence. This table has about 120,000 clones, about 88% appearing once. The CDR3 totals 17 residues. Germline values: CDR1 SGHTA, CDR2 FQGNSA. After removal of 3 bases from V and 5 bases from J, the junction contained 12 bases not matched to a gene. Sequencing input: peripheral blood. The receptor's source is a woman aged 80 or over with acute or convalescent COVID-19. The chain couples TRBV7-2 to TRBJ2-3, with TRBD2 matching 9 bases. DNA of the CDR3: TGTGCCAGCAGCTTTGATTGGGGCGGGGGGGCCCTAGATACGCAGTATTTT. This codes for CASSFDWGGGALDTQYF.